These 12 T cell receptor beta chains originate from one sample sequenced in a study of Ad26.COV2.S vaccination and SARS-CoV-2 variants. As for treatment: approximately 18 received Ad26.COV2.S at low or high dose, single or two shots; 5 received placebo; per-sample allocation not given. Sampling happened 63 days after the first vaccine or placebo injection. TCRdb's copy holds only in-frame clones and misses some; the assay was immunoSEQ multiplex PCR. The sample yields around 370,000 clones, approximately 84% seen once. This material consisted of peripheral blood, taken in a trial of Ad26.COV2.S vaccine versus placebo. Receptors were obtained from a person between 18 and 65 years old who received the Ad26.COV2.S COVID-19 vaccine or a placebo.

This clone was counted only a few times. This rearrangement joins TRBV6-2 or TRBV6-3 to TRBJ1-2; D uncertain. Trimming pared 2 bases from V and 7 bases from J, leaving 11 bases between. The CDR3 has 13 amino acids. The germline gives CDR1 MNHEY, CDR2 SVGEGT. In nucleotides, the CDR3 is TGTGCCAGCAGTTACGACGTAGGGTTTGGCTACACCTTC. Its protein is CASSYDVGFGYTF.

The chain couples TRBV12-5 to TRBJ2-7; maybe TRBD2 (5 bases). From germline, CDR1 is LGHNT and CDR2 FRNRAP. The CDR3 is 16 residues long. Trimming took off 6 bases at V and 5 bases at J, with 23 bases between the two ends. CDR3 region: CASGQDSFLGIDEQYF. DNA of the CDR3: TGTGCTAGTGGCCAGGACTCCTTTTTGGGTATCGACGAGCAGTACTTC.

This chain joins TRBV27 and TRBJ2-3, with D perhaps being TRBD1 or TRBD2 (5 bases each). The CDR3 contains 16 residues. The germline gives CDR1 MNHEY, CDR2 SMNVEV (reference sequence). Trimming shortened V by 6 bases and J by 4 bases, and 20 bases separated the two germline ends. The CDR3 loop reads CASRSTAANGADTQYF. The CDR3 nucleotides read TGTGCCAGCAGATCGACAGCGGCTAATGGCGCAGATACGCAGTATTTT.

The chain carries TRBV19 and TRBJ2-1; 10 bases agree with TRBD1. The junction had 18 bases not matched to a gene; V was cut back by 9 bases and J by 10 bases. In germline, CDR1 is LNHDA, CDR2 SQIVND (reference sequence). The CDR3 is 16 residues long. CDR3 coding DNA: TGTGCCAGCTCTTCTTACCCGACAGGGGGCATTTCGGAGCAGTTCTTC. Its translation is CASSSYPTGGISEQFF.

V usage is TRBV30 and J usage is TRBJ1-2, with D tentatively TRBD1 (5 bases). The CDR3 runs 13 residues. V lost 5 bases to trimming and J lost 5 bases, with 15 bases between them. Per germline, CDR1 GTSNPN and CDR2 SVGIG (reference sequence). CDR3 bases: TGTGCCTGGTCCCCCGGAAGGGGATATGGCTACACCTTC. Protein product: CAWSPGRGYGYTF.

The CDR3, as DNA: TGTGCCATCAGTGATTCGCGGGGGAACTATGGCTACACCTTC. This codes for CAISDSRGNYGYTF. The V gene is TRBV10-3, the J gene TRBJ1-2; TRBD1 is a possible D gene (5 bases). Germline V gene lookup returns CDR1 ENHRY and CDR2 SYGVKD. CDR3 length: 14 residues. V shed 3 bases and J shed 2 bases, with 10 bases lying between them.

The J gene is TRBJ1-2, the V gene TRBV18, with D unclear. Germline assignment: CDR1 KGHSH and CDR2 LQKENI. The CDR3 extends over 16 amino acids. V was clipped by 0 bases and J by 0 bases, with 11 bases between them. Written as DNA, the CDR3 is TGTGCCAGCTCACCACCTATCCGATTCACTAACTATGGCTACACCTTC. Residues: CASSPPIRFTNYGYTF.

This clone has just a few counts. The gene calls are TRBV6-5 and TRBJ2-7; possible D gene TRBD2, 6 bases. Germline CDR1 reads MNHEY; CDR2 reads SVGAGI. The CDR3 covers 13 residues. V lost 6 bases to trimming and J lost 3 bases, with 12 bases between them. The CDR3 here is CASSQTSLYEQYF. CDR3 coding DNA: TGTGCCAGCAGCCAAACTAGCCTCTACGAGCAGTACTTC.

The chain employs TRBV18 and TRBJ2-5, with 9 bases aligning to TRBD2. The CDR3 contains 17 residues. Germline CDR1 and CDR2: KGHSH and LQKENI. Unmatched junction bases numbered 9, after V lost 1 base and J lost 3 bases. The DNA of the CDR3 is TGTGCCAGCTCACCACGCAGGGCTAGCGGGAATGAAGAGACCCAGTACTTC. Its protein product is CASSPRRASGNEETQYF.

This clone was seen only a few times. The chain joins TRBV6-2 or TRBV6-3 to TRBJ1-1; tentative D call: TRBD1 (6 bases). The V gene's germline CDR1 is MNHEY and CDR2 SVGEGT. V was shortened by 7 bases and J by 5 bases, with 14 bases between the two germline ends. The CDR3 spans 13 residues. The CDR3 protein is CASTPNTGTEAFF. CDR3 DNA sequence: TGTGCCAGCACCCCAAACACAGGGACTGAAGCTTTCTTT.

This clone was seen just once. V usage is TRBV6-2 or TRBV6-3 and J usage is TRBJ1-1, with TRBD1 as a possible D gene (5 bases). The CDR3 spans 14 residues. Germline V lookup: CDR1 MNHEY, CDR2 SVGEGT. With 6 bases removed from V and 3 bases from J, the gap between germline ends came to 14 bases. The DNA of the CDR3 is TGTGCCAGCAGCCATCTTTCCAGGGACACTGAAGCTTTCTTT. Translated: CASSHLSRDTEAFF.

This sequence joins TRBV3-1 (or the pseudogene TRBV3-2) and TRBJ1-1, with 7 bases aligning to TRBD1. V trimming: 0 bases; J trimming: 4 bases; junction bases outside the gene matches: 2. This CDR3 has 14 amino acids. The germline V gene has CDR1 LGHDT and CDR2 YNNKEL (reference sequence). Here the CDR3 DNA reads TGTGCCAGCAGCCAAGAGAACAGGGGCACTGAAGCTTTCTTT. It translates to CASSQENRGTEAFF.